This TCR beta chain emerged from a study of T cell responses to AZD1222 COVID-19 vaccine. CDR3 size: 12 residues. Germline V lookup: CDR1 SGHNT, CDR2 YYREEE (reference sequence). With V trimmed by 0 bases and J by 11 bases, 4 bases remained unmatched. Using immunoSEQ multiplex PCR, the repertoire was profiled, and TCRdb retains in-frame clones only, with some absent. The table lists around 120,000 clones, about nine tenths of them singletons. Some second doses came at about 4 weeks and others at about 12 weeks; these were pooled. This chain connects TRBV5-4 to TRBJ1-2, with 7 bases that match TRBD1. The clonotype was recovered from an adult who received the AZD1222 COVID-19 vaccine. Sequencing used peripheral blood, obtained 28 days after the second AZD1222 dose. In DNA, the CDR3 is TGTGCCAGCAGCTTGGACAGGGGCCCATACACCTTC. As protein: CASSLDRGPYTF.